One and the same sample provided the 16 T cell receptor beta chains below, sequenced in a study of shared clonotypes between healthy human individuals (dated by TCRdb to 2018 to 2020). Library construction relied on the immunoSEQ multiplex PCR assay. Entries here come from immuneACCESS through TCRdb and include only in-frame sequences with V and J called. Some clones fail to appear in such tables; in the studies checked, an unresolved V gene covers under half of the shortfall, and the cause of the remainder is unknown. The sample has approximately 2,300,000 clones on record, roughly 90% of them singletons. The ten largest clones represent about 0.36% of the sample. The source material was naive CD4+ T cells from PBMCs. The intended sense of this specimen's cell subset or site label: CD45RA+ positively selected. These receptors all stem from a man aged 18 to 30 in good health. Some clones in this sample may be carry-over from other donors' samples.

This clone was seen just once. Other nucleotide sequences in the sample specify the same CDR3. The chain links TRBV18 to TRBJ2-5, with a possible D match to TRBD1 (6 bases). The length of the CDR3 is 13 residues. Germline V gene sequence: CDR1 KGHSH, CDR2 LQKENI. The germline V and J ends were trimmed by 4 bases and 2 bases, with 8 bases remaining between them. The CDR3 DNA is TGTGCCAGCTCACGGACAGATCAAGAGACCCAGTACTTC. Its protein is CASSRTDQETQYF.

This sequence joins TRBV7-9 and TRBJ1-4, with 7 nucleotides matching TRBD1. CDR1 is SEHNR, CDR2 FQNEAQ, per germline (reference sequence). The CDR3 is 15 amino acids. Trimming cost V 5 bases and J 8 bases; bases outside gene matches: 11. The CDR3 loop reads CASSRIDRDGEKLFF. In DNA, the CDR3 is TGTGCCAGCAGCCGGATTGACAGGGACGGCGAAAAACTGTTTTTT.

The chain combines TRBV5-6 with TRBJ1-2; D may be TRBD1 (6 bases). The V gene's germline CDR1 is SGHDT and CDR2 YYEEEE. V lost 1 base and J lost 8, with 12 bases in between. CDR3 size: 13 residues. The CDR3 region has the DNA TGTGCCAGCAGCTTGAACAGGGTCCAAGGCTACACCTTC. Protein product: CASSLNRVQGYTF. Together with reference TRBV5-6 and TRBJ1-2, the CDR3 gives the full variable domain: DAGVTQSPTHLIKTRGQQVTLRCSPKSGHDTVSWYQQALGQGPQFIFQYYEEEERQRGNFPDRFSGHQFPNYSSELNVNALLLGDSALYLCASSLNRVQGYTFGSGTRLTVV.

This clone was recorded only once. V is TRBV7-6 and J is TRBJ1-1; TRBD1 aligns across 8 bases. Germline CDR1 SGHVS, CDR2 FNYEAQ. CDR3 length equals 15 residues. V was clipped by 5 bases and J by 6 bases; unmatched bases: 11. CDR3 region: CASSPRDRSTAEAFF. CDR3 DNA sequence: TGTGCCAGCAGCCCCAGGGACAGGTCGACGGCTGAAGCTTTCTTT.

This clone was seen only a few times. The same CDR3 can be traced to other DNA sequences in this sample. The chain uses TRBV5-1 and TRBJ2-1, with 13 bases aligning to TRBD2. Trimming took 3 bases from V and 7 from J; bases not matched to a gene: 4. Germline V gene data show CDR1 as SGHRS and CDR2 as YFSETQ. CDR3 length: 15 amino acids. This CDR3 is CASSSLAGGPNEQFF. The DNA for the CDR3 is TGCGCCAGCAGCTCACTAGCGGGAGGGCCAAATGAGCAGTTCTTC.

This clone has more than one count but fewer than ten. The chain carries TRBV4-3 and TRBJ1-1; D is undetermined. CDR3 length: 11 amino acids. Trimming removed 3 bases at V and 8 bases at J, with 7 bases between. The germline V gene has CDR1 LGHNA and CDR2 YSLEER. The CDR3 bases are TGCGCCAGCAGCCAGCAGGACGAAGCTTTCTTT. Translated, it gives CASSQQDEAFF.

The chain is built from TRBV27 and TRBJ2-1, with 11 nucleotides matching TRBD2. V lost 8 bases to trimming and J lost 8 bases; unmatched junction nucleotides: 11. Germline loops: CDR1 MNHEY, CDR2 SMNVEV (reference sequence). This CDR3 has 15 residues. The CDR3 is CASRDSGRAWDEQFF. The CDR3 DNA is TGTGCCAGCCGCGATAGCGGGAGGGCCTGGGATGAGCAGTTCTTC.

The table lists this clone with a count of one. The chain has TRBV15 and TRBJ2-3, with TRBD2 matching 8 bases. V gave up 5 bases and J gave up 7 bases; unmatched junction bases: 8. This CDR3 is built from 14 residues. Germline V CDR1 and CDR2: LNHNV, YYDKDF (reference sequence). As DNA, the CDR3 is TGTGCCACCAGCCGCCGGGAGGGCCTCAATACGCAGTATTTT. This sequence encodes CATSRREGLNTQYF. Together with reference TRBV15 and TRBJ2-3, the CDR3 gives the full variable domain: DAMVIQNPRYQVTQFGKPVTLSCSQTLNHNVMYWYQQKSSQAPKLLFHYYDKDFNNEADTPDNFQSRRPNTSFCFLDIRSPGLGDTAMYLCATSRREGLNTQYFGPGTRLTVL.

Here the CDR3 DNA reads TGCAGCGTTGAGGGACGGGAGGGCCTGTTGAGAACAGATACGCAGTATTTT. It is translated as CSVEGREGLLRTDTQYF. The chain combines TRBV29-1 with TRBJ2-3; the match to TRBD2 covers 8 bases. This CDR3 is 17 amino acids long. Germline loops: CDR1 SQVTM, CDR2 ANQGSEA. The V and J ends lost 3 bases and 3 bases, in that order; junction bases with no gene match: 14.

The chain recombines TRBV4-1 with TRBJ2-7, with 7 bases aligning to TRBD2. The CDR3 contains 16 residues. Losses at the gene ends were 4 bases for V and 0 bases for J; bases not matched to a gene: 9. Germline V lookup: CDR1 MGHRA, CDR2 YSYEKL. In nucleotides, the CDR3 is TGCGCCAGCAGCCCGGGCCAGGCTAGCGGCTCCTACGAGCAGTACTTC. Translation gives CASSPGQASGSYEQYF.

This chain connects TRBV5-1 to TRBJ2-3; a possible D gene is TRBD2 (5 bases). V lost 3 bases and J 5 bases, leaving 13 bases between the germline ends. This CDR3 contains 14 residues. Germline loops: CDR1 SGHRS, CDR2 YFSETQ. As DNA, the CDR3 is TGCGCCAGCAGCTCCACGAGCGGACTAGATACGCAGTATTTT. Encoded protein: CASSSTSGLDTQYF.

The rearrangement joins TRBV27 to TRBJ2-6; a possible D gene is TRBD1 (5 bases). Germline-derived CDR1 and CDR2 are MNHEY and SMNVEV (reference sequence). The CDR3 length is 16 residues. Trimming removed 3 bases from V and 0 bases from J, with 9 bases in between. The CDR3 here is CASSFFRDSGANVLTF. The CDR3 nucleotides read TGTGCCAGCAGTTTCTTCAGGGACTCTGGGGCCAACGTCCTGACTTTC.

The chain couples TRBV30 to TRBJ1-3, with a possible D match to TRBD1 (5 bases). The CDR3 contains 13 residues. V lost 4 bases and J lost 3, with 10 bases in between. Germline assignment: CDR1 GTSNPN and CDR2 SVGIG (reference sequence). The CDR3 nucleotides read TGTGCCTGGATTACAGGAATTGGAAACACCATATATTTT. It encodes CAWITGIGNTIYF.

The V call is TRBV13, the J call TRBJ2-7; D is perhaps TRBD2 (6 bases). The V gene lost 2 bases and the J gene lost 6 bases, with 11 bases spanning the gap. Germline V lookup: CDR1 PRHDT, CDR2 FYEKMQ (reference sequence). The CDR3 covers 13 residues. The CDR3 DNA sequence: TGTGCCAGCAGCTTACGGGGGTATCGCGAGCAGTACTTC. Its translation is CASSLRGYREQYF.

CDR3 in DNA: TGTGCCAGCCTACAGGGGAGGCTCGCTGGAAACACCATATATTTT. Encoded protein: CASLQGRLAGNTIYF. The rearrangement links TRBV11-2 to TRBJ1-3, with 7 bases identical to TRBD1. After removal of 8 bases from V and 2 bases from J, the junction contained 9 bases not matched to a gene. Germline V gene sequence: CDR1 SGHAT, CDR2 FQNNGV. This CDR3 has 15 amino acids.

The J gene is TRBJ2-5, the V gene TRBV19; TRBD1 is a possible D gene (5 bases). Trimming left V 6 bases short and J 2 bases short, with 10 bases between. The CDR3 length is 13 residues. Germline V gene lookup returns CDR1 LNHDA and CDR2 SQIVND (reference sequence). The CDR3 sequence: CASRRQIQETQYF. CDR3 nucleotides: TGTGCCAGTAGGAGACAGATACAAGAGACCCAGTACTTC.